This TCR beta chain originates from a study of technical replicates of blood from several donors. Generated by immunoSEQ multiplex PCR, the TCRdb table keeps only in-frame clones and is missing some. The sample shows about 80,000 clones, about 92% of them seen only once. Germline CDR1 reads SGHRS; CDR2 reads YFSETQ. Trimming removed 0 bases from V and 0 bases from J, with 7 bases in between. The CDR3 totals 15 residues. The sequenced sample consisted of T cells isolated from PBMCs. The sequence came from a human donor in good health. The chain has TRBV5-1 and TRBJ1-3, with D possibly TRBD1 on 5 matching bases. In DNA, the CDR3 is TGCGCCAGCAGCTTGGGTACAGGCTCTGGAAACACCATATATTTT. Protein: CASSLGTGSGNTIYF.